This is a list of T cell receptor beta chains from one sample in a study of blood T cell repertoires in COVID-19. This table comes from immunoSEQ multiplex PCR, and its TCRdb copy is limited to in-frame clones, with some not included. The sample lists under 300,000 clones; approximately 85% were seen once. Input material: peripheral blood. The receptors stem from a man older than 75 with acute or convalescent COVID-19. CDR3s include the opening cysteine and the closing phenylalanine or tryptophan. Fields, in order: clone size, D gene, J gene, V gene, CDR3 protein, CDR3 DNA. A D gene is named only where the DNA matches it firmly. Clone size, where shown, is once, few, many, or a class for clones that have expanded.

.,.,TRBJ2-2,TRBV28,CASMRGTGELFF,TGTGCCAGCATGAGGGGGACCGGGGAGCTGTTTTTT
.,.,TRBJ1-1,TRBV20-1,CSAGGTEAFF,TGCAGTGCCGGGGGGACTGAAGCTTTCTTT
.,.,TRBJ1-5,TRBV6-2/TRBV6-3,CASSYSDFEPQHF,TGTGCCAGCAGTTACTCCGACTTTGAGCCCCAGCATTTT
once,TRBD1,TRBJ1-1,TRBV9,CASSVAGTGGAEAFF,TGTGCCAGCAGCGTGGCAGGGACAGGGGGTGCTGAAGCTTTCTTT
.,.,TRBJ2-5,TRBV6-5,CASSQGRGRVETQYF,TGTGCCAGCAGTCAGGGGAGAGGGAGGGTGGAGACCCAGTACTTC
.,.,TRBJ2-7,TRBV3-1/TRBV3-2,CASSQEAVGQYF,TGTGCCAGCAGCCAAGAAGCTGTCGGGCAGTACTTC
.,.,TRBJ1-1,TRBV28,CASSIRQNAIMNTEAFF,TGTGCCAGCAGTATTCGACAGAATGCAATCATGAACACTGAAGCTTTCTTT
.,TRBD2,TRBJ2-2,TRBV6-6,CASSYSGTRVTGELFF,TGTGCCAGCAGTTACTCCGGGACTAGGGTCACCGGGGAGCTGTTTTTT
.,TRBD2,TRBJ2-5,TRBV6-1,CASSDGLAGPFTQYF,TGTGCCAGCAGTGACGGGCTAGCGGGTCCATTTACCCAGTACTTC
few,.,TRBJ2-7,TRBV5-5,CASSYSPLSPYEQYF,TGTGCCAGCAGCTATTCCCCTCTATCTCCCTACGAGCAGTACTTC
once,.,TRBJ2-3,TRBV24-1,CATSDPVSLGADTQYF,TGTGCCACCAGTGACCCCGTATCGCTAGGGGCAGATACGCAGTATTTT
once,.,TRBJ1-2,TRBV5-6,CASSLEPDSIYGYTF,TGTGCCAGCAGCTTGGAACCAGACAGCATCTATGGCTACACCTTC
few,.,TRBJ2-5,TRBV6-5,CASSKSWETQYF,TGTGCCAGCTCGAAAAGCTGGGAGACCCAGTACTTC
.,.,TRBJ1-2,TRBV6-1,CASSRDIPIYTF,TGTGCCAGCAGCCGGGACATACCAATCTACACCTTC